This T cell receptor beta chain was profiled in a study of regulatory T cells in long-lasting Graves disease. Study context: Patients with new Graves' disease had used antithyroid drugs below 3 months.

Germline V gene data show CDR1 as WNHNN and CDR2 as SYGVQD (reference sequence). V was cut by 3 bases and J by 12 bases, with 14 bases left in between. The CDR3 is 13 residues long. Time point described: newly diagnosed GD, antithyroid drugs for less than 3 months. After RNA was extracted from PBMCs, the TCR library was made from it. This clonotype came up a few times. Sequencing libraries for TCR beta were prepared with iRepertoire HTBI primers and Arm-PCR of CDR3 regions. One entry per CDR3 protein results from TCRdb running MiXCR on the multiplex PCR reads. The sample has fewer than 350,000 distinct CDR3 sequences; 18% are singletons.

The V gene is TRBV10-1, the J gene TRBJ1-4; D ambiguous. The TCR sequence derives from a female donor with Graves disease. The material sequenced was peripheral blood mononuclear cells (PBMCs), taken at new diagnosis, from a patient treated with antithyroid drugs. The CDR3 is CASSDGPGRELFF. As DNA, the CDR3 is TGCGCCAGCAGTGATGGACCCGGTAGGGAACTGTTTTTT.